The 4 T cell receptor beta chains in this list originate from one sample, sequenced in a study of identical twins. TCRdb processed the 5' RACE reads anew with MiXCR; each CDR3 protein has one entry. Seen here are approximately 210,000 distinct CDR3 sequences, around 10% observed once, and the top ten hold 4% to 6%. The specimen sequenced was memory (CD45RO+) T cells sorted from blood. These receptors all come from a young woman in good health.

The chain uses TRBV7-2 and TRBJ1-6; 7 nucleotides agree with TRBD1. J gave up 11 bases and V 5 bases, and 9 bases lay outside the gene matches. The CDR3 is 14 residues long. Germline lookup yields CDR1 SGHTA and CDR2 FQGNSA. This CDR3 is CASSMRQGVPPLHF. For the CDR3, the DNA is TGTGCCAGCAGCATGAGACAGGGTGTTCCACCCCTCCACTTT.

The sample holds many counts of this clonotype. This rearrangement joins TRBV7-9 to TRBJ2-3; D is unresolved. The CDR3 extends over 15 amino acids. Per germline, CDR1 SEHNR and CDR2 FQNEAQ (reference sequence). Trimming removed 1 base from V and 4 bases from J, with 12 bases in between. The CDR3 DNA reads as TGTGCCAGCAGCTTAGGAGGTCCTGGATCAGATACGCAGTATTTT. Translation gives CASSLGGPGSDTQYF.

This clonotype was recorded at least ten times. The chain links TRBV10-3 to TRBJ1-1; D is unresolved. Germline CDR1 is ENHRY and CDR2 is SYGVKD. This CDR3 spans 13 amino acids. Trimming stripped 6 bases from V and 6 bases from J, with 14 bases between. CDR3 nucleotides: TGTGCCATCAGCCCGCAGGAAAGCGCTGAAGCTTTCTTT. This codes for CAISPQESAEAFF.

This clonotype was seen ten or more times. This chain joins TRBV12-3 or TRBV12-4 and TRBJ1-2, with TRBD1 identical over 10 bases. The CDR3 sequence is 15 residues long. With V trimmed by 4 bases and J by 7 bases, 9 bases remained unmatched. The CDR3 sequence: CASSYRDRGTGGYTF. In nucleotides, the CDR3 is TGTGCCAGCAGTTACCGGGACAGGGGCACCGGTGGCTACACCTTC.